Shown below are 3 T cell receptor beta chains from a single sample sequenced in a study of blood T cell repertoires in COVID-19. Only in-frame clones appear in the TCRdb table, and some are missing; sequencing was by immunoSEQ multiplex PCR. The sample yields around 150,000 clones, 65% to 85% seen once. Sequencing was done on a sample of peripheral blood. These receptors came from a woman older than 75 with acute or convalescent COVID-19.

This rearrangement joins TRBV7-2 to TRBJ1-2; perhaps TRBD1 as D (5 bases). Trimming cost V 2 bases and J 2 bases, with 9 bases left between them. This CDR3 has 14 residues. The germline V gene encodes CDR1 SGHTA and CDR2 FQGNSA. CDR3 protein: CASSLTAGNYGYTF. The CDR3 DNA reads TGTGCCAGCAGCTTAACCGCAGGGAACTATGGCTACACCTTC.

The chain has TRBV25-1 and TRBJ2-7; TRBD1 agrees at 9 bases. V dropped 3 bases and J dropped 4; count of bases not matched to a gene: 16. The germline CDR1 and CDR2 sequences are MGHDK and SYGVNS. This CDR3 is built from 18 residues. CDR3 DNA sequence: TGTGCCAGCAGTGACGTCGTAGGACAGGGGACGAGTCTGTACGAGCAGTACTTC. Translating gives CASSDVVGQGTSLYEQYF.

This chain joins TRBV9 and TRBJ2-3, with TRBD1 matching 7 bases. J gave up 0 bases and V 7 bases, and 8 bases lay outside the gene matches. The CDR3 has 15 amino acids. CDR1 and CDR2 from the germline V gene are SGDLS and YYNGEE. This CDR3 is CASSLQGISTDTQYF. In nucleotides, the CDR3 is TGTGCCAGCTCGCTACAGGGGATCAGCACAGATACGCAGTATTTT.